This T cell receptor (beta chain) was recovered during a study of T cell responses to AZD1222 COVID-19 vaccine. Some second doses came at about 4 weeks and others at about 12 weeks; these were pooled. TCRdb keeps only in-frame clones here, not all; method: immunoSEQ multiplex PCR. The top ten clones hold 35% to 45% of a sample with roughly 100,000 clones, approximately 92% of them seen once. The CDR3 is 14 amino acids. Germline lookup yields CDR1 SGHRS and CDR2 YFSETQ. V lost 5 bases and J lost 5; bases outside the gene matches: 9. The origin of this receptor is an adult who received the AZD1222 COVID-19 vaccine. Here the sequenced sample was peripheral blood, taken 28 days after the second AZD1222 dose. The V and J genes are TRBV5-1 and TRBJ2-7; 8 bases align to TRBD1. The CDR3 DNA sequence: TGCGCCAGCAGGCCTCTGACAGGGGCGGACGAGCAGTACTTC. Amino acids: CASRPLTGADEQYF.